Below are 13 T cell receptor beta chains sequenced from a single sample in a study of OX40 agonist ivuxolimab in advanced cancers. Clones were read by immunoSEQ multiplex PCR, and TCRdb kept only the in-frame ones, dropping some. The sample comprises approximately 56,000 clones, approximately 87% of which are singletons, and about 1.8% rests with the top ten. Sequences were derived from CD4+ or CD8+ T cells sorted from blood, sampled in a trial of the OX40 agonist ivuxolimab. The receptors were sampled from an adult with an advanced solid tumor such as melanoma, head and neck, liver or kidney cancer.

The gene calls are TRBV5-1 and TRBJ2-1; D unclear. The V end was cut by 0 bases, the J end by 6 bases, with 13 bases between. The CDR3 has 15 amino acids. Germline V gene lookup returns CDR1 SGHRS and CDR2 YFSETQ. The CDR3 protein is CASSLANDAINEQFF. The CDR3 coding sequence is TGCGCCAGCAGCTTGGCCAATGACGCTATCAATGAGCAGTTCTTC.

This clone was detected once. The rearrangement uses TRBV5-5 and TRBJ1-3; 7 nucleotides agree with TRBD1. V trimming: 5 bases; J trimming: 0 bases; junction bases outside the gene matches: 11. Germline CDR1 and CDR2: SGHKS and YYEKEE (reference sequence). The CDR3 consists of 17 residues. The DNA for the CDR3 is TGTGCCAGCAGTTATGAGGGACAGACTTACTCTGGAAACACCATATATTTT. As protein: CASSYEGQTYSGNTIYF.

This clone has only one observation. The chain is built from TRBV18 and TRBJ1-2; TRBD1 matches at 7 bases. Germline V gene lookup returns CDR1 KGHSH and CDR2 LQKENI. V shed 3 bases, J shed 4 bases, and the junction held 14 bases outside the gene matches. The CDR3 length is 17 residues. The chain's CDR3 is CASSPRQGGTGGYGYTF. The CDR3 DNA is TGTGCCAGCTCACCCCGGCAGGGGGGCACCGGCGGCTATGGCTACACCTTC.

The chain uses TRBV10-3 and TRBJ1-2; 8 bases line up with TRBD1. Unmatched junction bases numbered 3, after V lost 7 bases and J lost 2 bases. This CDR3 is built from 13 residues. Germline V lookup: CDR1 ENHRY, CDR2 SYGVKD. For the CDR3, the DNA is TGTGCCATCACCCGGACAGGGAACTATGGCTACACCTTC. Translation gives CAITRTGNYGYTF.

The rearrangement joins TRBV9 to TRBJ1-1; D ambiguous. The CDR3 is 15 amino acids. CDR1 and CDR2 (germline): SGDLS, YYNGEE. Trimming removed 4 bases from V and 0 bases from J, with 13 bases in between. The DNA for the CDR3 is TGTGCCAGCAGCCTAGGCGTGGAATTGAACACTGAAGCTTTCTTT. Amino acids: CASSLGVELNTEAFF.

The V and J genes are TRBV6-5 and TRBJ1-5; no reliable D call. Germline CDR1 MNHEY, CDR2 SVGAGI. V was clipped by 1 base and J by 7 bases, with 5 bases between them. The CDR3 loop spans 12 amino acids. The CDR3 spells CASSYFPQPQHF. The CDR3 nucleotides are TGTGCCAGCAGTTACTTCCCCCAGCCCCAGCATTTT.

CDR3 nucleotides: TGTGCCAGCAGCACGCAGAACCTAGCGGGAGGCACAGATACGCAGTATTTT. Protein product: CASSTQNLAGGTDTQYF. J is TRBJ2-3 and V is TRBV18; TRBD2 matches 10 bases. Trimming took 8 bases from V and 1 from J; bases not matched to a gene: 12. This CDR3 is built from 17 residues. The V gene's germline CDR1 is KGHSH and CDR2 LQKENI.

The chain links TRBV4-2 to TRBJ2-1, with 12 bases identical to TRBD2. Germline V CDR1 and CDR2: LGHNA, YNFKEQ. The CDR3 has 18 amino acids. Losses at the gene ends were 1 base for V and 3 bases for J; bases not matched to a gene: 7. The CDR3: CASSQGSASGGVYNEQFF. In nucleotides, the CDR3 is TGTGCCAGCAGCCAAGGTAGCGCTAGCGGGGGGGTCTACAATGAGCAGTTCTTC.

The CDR3 DNA sequence: TGTGCCAGTACCTATTCGTACGGTACTGAAGCTTTCTTT. Its protein product is CASTYSYGTEAFF. The chain combines TRBV19 with TRBJ1-1, with D unclear. This CDR3 spans 13 amino acids. From germline, CDR1 is LNHDA and CDR2 SQIVND (reference sequence). Trimming pared 7 bases from V and 5 bases from J, leaving 14 bases between.

CDR3: CASSLDFPGQPYNSPLHF. DNA for the CDR3: TGTGCCAGCAGCTTAGATTTCCCAGGACAGCCGTATAATTCACCCCTCCACTTT. J is TRBJ1-6 and V is TRBV11-2; D possibly corresponds to TRBD1 (6 bases). Deletions cut 0 bases from V and 4 bases from J, with 16 bases between. CDR1 and CDR2 from the germline V gene are SGHAT and FQNNGV. The CDR3 length is 18 residues.

The V call is TRBV28, the J call TRBJ1-5; a possible D gene is TRBD1 (6 bases). Germline V lookup: CDR1 MDHEN, CDR2 SYDVKM. Trimming removed 8 bases at V and 1 base at J, with 18 bases between. This CDR3 has 16 residues. CDR3 nucleotides: TGTGCCAGCGGTGGAGTCGGCAGGGGAAGCAATCAGCCCCAGCATTTT. This encodes CASGGVGRGSNQPQHF.

The genes are TRBV7-7 and TRBJ2-3; tentative D call: TRBD1 (6 bases). This CDR3 has 13 residues. Trimming removed 4 bases at V and 2 bases at J, with 7 bases between. The germline gives CDR1 SSHAT, CDR2 FNYEAQ (reference sequence). The CDR3: CASSSGHTDTQYF. The CDR3 nucleotides are TGTGCCAGCAGCTCGGGACACACAGATACGCAGTATTTT.

This sequence joins TRBV11-2 and TRBJ2-7; 7 bases line up with TRBD2. The CDR3 totals 15 residues. Germline CDR1 SGHAT, CDR2 FQNNGV. Trimming at V came to 3 bases and at J to 2 bases, leaving 7 bases not matched to a gene. CDR3: CASSLRASGPYEQYF. Written as DNA, the CDR3 is TGTGCCAGCAGCTTGAGGGCTAGCGGACCCTACGAGCAGTACTTC.